A selection of T cell receptor beta chains follows, all from one sample in a study of CD8+ T cells in alopecia areata. Assay used: immunoSEQ multiplex PCR; TCRdb lists only in-frame clones, some missing. This table holds 200,000 to 250,000 clones, 66% found once. Specimen: CD4+ T cells sorted from blood, collected between weeks 43 and 45, from a patient treated with tofacitinib. These receptors were collected from a human donor with alopecia areata. CDR3s include the opening cysteine and the closing phenylalanine or tryptophan. The D gene is left open where the match is weak. Some rows mark clone size as missing; the rest say once, few, many or name a class of expanded clone.

d_call: .; clone_size: .; v_call: TRBV30; j_call: TRBJ1-5; cdr3_aa: CALGGVGNQPQHF; cdr3_nt: TGTGCCCTCGGAGGTGTAGGCAATCAGCCCCAGCATTTT
d_call: .; clone_size: .; v_call: TRBV7-2; j_call: TRBJ1-5; cdr3_aa: CASSLRGGAQHF; cdr3_nt: TGTGCCAGCAGCTTACGGGGGGGAGCCCAGCATTTT
d_call: .; clone_size: many; v_call: TRBV29-1; j_call: TRBJ2-2; cdr3_aa: CSGWMQGTGELFF; cdr3_nt: TGCAGCGGCTGGATGCAGGGGACCGGGGAGCTGTTTTTT
d_call: .; clone_size: .; v_call: TRBV29-1; j_call: TRBJ2-3; cdr3_aa: CSSATDTQYF; cdr3_nt: TGCAGCTCCGCTACAGATACGCAGTATTTT
d_call: .; clone_size: .; v_call: TRBV2; j_call: TRBJ2-1; cdr3_aa: CASVGAGGSYNEQFF; cdr3_nt: TGTGCCAGCGTCGGTGCCGGGGGCTCCTACAATGAGCAGTTCTTC
d_call: TRBD1; clone_size: many; v_call: TRBV6-6; j_call: TRBJ2-7; cdr3_aa: CASSIRQGYEQYF; cdr3_nt: TGTGCCAGCAGTATCCGACAGGGCTACGAGCAGTACTTC
d_call: .; clone_size: few; v_call: TRBV29-1; j_call: TRBJ2-3; cdr3_aa: CSVERPPGTDTQYF; cdr3_nt: TGCAGCGTTGAGAGGCCACCAGGGACAGATACGCAGTATTTT
d_call: .; clone_size: few; v_call: TRBV29-1; j_call: TRBJ1-5; cdr3_aa: CSVAKDRYQPQHF; cdr3_nt: TGCAGCGTGGCAAAGGACAGATATCAGCCCCAGCATTTT
d_call: .; clone_size: .; v_call: TRBV20-1; j_call: TRBJ2-3; cdr3_aa: CSAATDTQYF; cdr3_nt: TGCAGTGCCGCAACAGATACGCAGTATTTT
d_call: TRBD1; clone_size: .; v_call: TRBV30; j_call: TRBJ1-5; cdr3_aa: CAWSSRGQGQPQHF; cdr3_nt: TGTGCCTGGAGTTCCAGGGGGCAAGGTCAGCCCCAGCATTTT
d_call: .; clone_size: .; v_call: TRBV15; j_call: TRBJ2-1; cdr3_aa: CATSRATDNEQFF; cdr3_nt: TGTGCCACCAGCAGAGCCACAGACAATGAGCAGTTCTTC
d_call: .; clone_size: few; v_call: TRBV4-3; j_call: TRBJ2-3; cdr3_aa: CASSQVLLNTQYF; cdr3_nt: TGCGCCAGCAGCCAAGTTTTACTAAATACGCAGTATTTT
d_call: .; clone_size: .; v_call: TRBV29-1; j_call: TRBJ2-7; cdr3_aa: CSVSGRASTTSYEQYF; cdr3_nt: TGCAGCGTTTCGGGTAGGGCCTCCACCACTTCCTACGAGCAGTACTTC
d_call: .; clone_size: .; v_call: TRBV2; j_call: TRBJ2-1; cdr3_aa: CASSETRIYNEQFF; cdr3_nt: TGTGCCAGCAGTGAAACGCGAATCTACAATGAGCAGTTCTTC
d_call: .; clone_size: .; v_call: TRBV30; j_call: TRBJ1-1; cdr3_aa: CAWSVPPQGLEAFF; cdr3_nt: TGTGCCTGGAGTGTCCCCCCCCAGGGACTCGAAGCTTTCTTT
d_call: .; clone_size: .; v_call: TRBV5-1; j_call: TRBJ1-2; cdr3_aa: CASSVDSYGYTF; cdr3_nt: TGCGCCAGCAGCGTGGACAGTTATGGCTACACCTTC
d_call: .; clone_size: few; v_call: TRBV18; j_call: TRBJ2-7; cdr3_aa: CASSPLAGEGFEQYF; cdr3_nt: TGTGCCAGCTCACCTCTCGCAGGGGAAGGATTCGAGCAGTACTTC
d_call: TRBD1; clone_size: .; v_call: TRBV7-2; j_call: TRBJ2-2; cdr3_aa: CASSSTGRTGELFF; cdr3_nt: TGTGCCAGCAGCTCGACAGGGCGCACCGGGGAGCTGTTTTTT
d_call: TRBD2; clone_size: .; v_call: TRBV29-1; j_call: TRBJ2-1; cdr3_aa: CSVTLAWAEQFF; cdr3_nt: TGCAGCGTAACACTAGCGTGGGCGGAGCAGTTCTTC
d_call: .; clone_size: .; v_call: TRBV27; j_call: TRBJ1-1; cdr3_aa: CASSWMGGTEAFF; cdr3_nt: TGTGCCAGCAGTTGGATGGGAGGCACTGAAGCTTTCTTT
d_call: .; clone_size: .; v_call: TRBV5-6; j_call: TRBJ1-1; cdr3_aa: CASLRANTEAFF; cdr3_nt: TGTGCCAGCCTCCGGGCGAACACTGAAGCTTTCTTT
d_call: .; clone_size: .; v_call: TRBV29-1; j_call: TRBJ2-6; cdr3_aa: CSVEEIKSFSGANVLTF; cdr3_nt: TGCAGCGTTGAAGAAATAAAAAGTTTCTCTGGGGCCAACGTCCTGACTTTC
d_call: TRBD2; clone_size: few; v_call: TRBV4-1; j_call: TRBJ2-3; cdr3_aa: CASSQEAQLAGVQYF; cdr3_nt: TGCGCCAGCAGCCAAGAAGCCCAACTAGCGGGGGTTCAGTATTTT
d_call: TRBD1; clone_size: .; v_call: TRBV10-3; j_call: TRBJ2-1; cdr3_aa: CAISGGQSLNEQFF; cdr3_nt: TGTGCCATCAGTGGGGGACAGTCTCTCAATGAGCAGTTCTTC
d_call: TRBD1; clone_size: few; v_call: TRBV10-3; j_call: TRBJ2-7; cdr3_aa: CAIASGDRGNEQYF; cdr3_nt: TGTGCCATCGCTTCTGGGGACAGGGGCAACGAGCAGTACTTC
d_call: .; clone_size: .; v_call: TRBV15; j_call: TRBJ2-7; cdr3_aa: CATSRATGTHRAYEQYF; cdr3_nt: TGTGCCACCAGCAGAGCGACCGGGACCCATAGGGCGTACGAGCAGTACTTC
d_call: .; clone_size: .; v_call: TRBV30; j_call: TRBJ1-1; cdr3_aa: CAWSLEGSRTEAFF; cdr3_nt: TGTGCCTGGAGTCTGGAGGGGTCGCGCACTGAAGCTTTCTTT
d_call: .; clone_size: .; v_call: TRBV30; j_call: TRBJ1-2; cdr3_aa: CAWSVQGRTPGYTF; cdr3_nt: TGTGCCTGGAGTGTACAAGGCCGAACTCCAGGCTACACCTTC
d_call: .; clone_size: .; v_call: TRBV9; j_call: TRBJ1-2; cdr3_aa: CASSDSVRRSGGLNGYTF; cdr3_nt: TGTGCCAGCAGCGATTCCGTACGGAGGTCAGGTGGACTCAATGGCTACACCTTC
d_call: TRBD2; clone_size: .; v_call: TRBV2; j_call: TRBJ2-3; cdr3_aa: CASCGLARADTQYF; cdr3_nt: TGTGCCAGCTGCGGACTAGCGAGGGCAGATACGCAGTATTTT
d_call: TRBD2; clone_size: few; v_call: TRBV9; j_call: TRBJ2-1; cdr3_aa: CASSDNEGTRQFF; cdr3_nt: TGTGCCAGCAGCGACAACGAGGGGACTAGGCAGTTCTTC
d_call: .; clone_size: .; v_call: TRBV6-5; j_call: TRBJ2-7; cdr3_aa: CASRNRVTSYEQYF; cdr3_nt: TGTGCCAGCAGAAACAGGGTTACCTCCTACGAGCAGTACTTC
d_call: .; clone_size: .; v_call: TRBV29-1; j_call: TRBJ1-1; cdr3_aa: CSVQGRANTEAFF; cdr3_nt: TGCAGCGTCCAAGGGCGGGCGAACACTGAAGCTTTCTTT
d_call: TRBD1; clone_size: .; v_call: TRBV19; j_call: TRBJ2-7; cdr3_aa: CASSMFGTGGDEQYF; cdr3_nt: TGTGCCAGTAGTATGTTCGGGACAGGGGGGGACGAGCAGTACTTC
d_call: .; clone_size: .; v_call: TRBV30; j_call: TRBJ1-1; cdr3_aa: CAWRGLYTEAFF; cdr3_nt: TGTGCCTGGAGAGGACTGTACACTGAAGCTTTCTTT
d_call: TRBD1; clone_size: .; v_call: TRBV7-9; j_call: TRBJ1-4; cdr3_aa: CASSSGQGKIEKLFF; cdr3_nt: TGTGCCAGCAGCAGCGGACAGGGGAAGATTGAAAAACTGTTTTTT
d_call: .; clone_size: .; v_call: TRBV5-4; j_call: TRBJ2-1; cdr3_aa: CASSSPPQGGSNEQFF; cdr3_nt: TGTGCCAGCAGCTCCCCCCCACAGGGTGGATCCAATGAGCAGTTCTTC
d_call: .; clone_size: .; v_call: TRBV6-1; j_call: TRBJ1-5; cdr3_aa: CASSEQGSNQPQHF; cdr3_nt: TGTGCCAGCAGTGAACAGGGAAGCAATCAGCCCCAGCATTTT
d_call: .; clone_size: .; v_call: TRBV7-2; j_call: TRBJ1-1; cdr3_aa: CASSSTLNTEAFF; cdr3_nt: TGTGCCAGCAGTTCTACACTGAACACTGAAGCTTTCTTT
d_call: .; clone_size: few; v_call: TRBV6-1; j_call: TRBJ2-7; cdr3_aa: CASSGTQTSYEQYF; cdr3_nt: TGTGCCAGCAGTGGCACCCAGACCTCCTACGAGCAGTACTTC
d_call: .; clone_size: few; v_call: TRBV4-3; j_call: TRBJ1-4; cdr3_aa: CASSQEGPMEVNEKLFF; cdr3_nt: TGCGCCAGCAGCCAAGAGGGGCCCATGGAGGTTAATGAAAAACTGTTTTTT
d_call: TRBD2; clone_size: .; v_call: TRBV30; j_call: TRBJ2-3; cdr3_aa: CAWKRSGGPRTDTQYF; cdr3_nt: TGTGCCTGGAAACGGAGCGGGGGGCCCCGCACAGATACGCAGTATTTT
d_call: .; clone_size: .; v_call: TRBV7-2; j_call: TRBJ2-7; cdr3_aa: CASSLAGTPHREQYF; cdr3_nt: TGTGCCAGCAGCTTAGCCGGGACTCCCCACCGCGAGCAGTACTTC
d_call: .; clone_size: once; v_call: TRBV5-1; j_call: TRBJ2-6; cdr3_aa: CASSLDSGPASGANVLTF; cdr3_nt: TGCGCCAGCAGCTTGGATTCGGGACCAGCCTCTGGGGCCAACGTCCTGACTTTC
d_call: .; clone_size: few; v_call: TRBV7-9; j_call: TRBJ2-2; cdr3_aa: CASSLETGSGTGELFF; cdr3_nt: TGTGCCAGCAGCTTAGAAACAGGGTCGGGCACCGGGGAGCTGTTTTTT
d_call: TRBD2; clone_size: .; v_call: TRBV7-2; j_call: TRBJ2-3; cdr3_aa: CASSLEKTIRGGGGTQYF; cdr3_nt: TGTGCCAGCAGCTTAGAGAAGACTATTCGGGGGGGCGGAGGTACGCAGTATTTT
d_call: TRBD1; clone_size: .; v_call: TRBV27; j_call: TRBJ1-4; cdr3_aa: CASRRRQGLREKLFF; cdr3_nt: TGTGCCAGCAGGAGAAGACAGGGGCTAAGAGAAAAACTGTTTTTT